This T cell receptor beta chain appears in the sequencing data of a study of blood T cell repertoires in COVID-19. Study-level background: COVID-19 samples from acute and convalescent phases originated in the United States, Italy and Spain. Nucleic acid was either cDNA or gDNA, and it came from T cells, B-cell-depleted T cells, or PBMCs.

With V trimmed by 7 bases and J by 4 bases, 10 bases remained unmatched. From germline, CDR1 is MNHEY and CDR2 SMNVEV (reference sequence). This CDR3 is built from 17 residues. Original analysis: Reference gene primer amplification gave estimated nucleated cell counts. The protocol was immunoSEQ multiplex PCR, while the TCRdb copy is restricted to in-frame clones and leaves out a portion. V and J calls plus clone size are reproduced from that table; the DNA served to infer D and trimming. The sample lists 40,000 to 50,000 clones; around 80% were seen once. Sequenced sample: peripheral blood. The V gene is TRBV27, the J gene TRBJ2-5; 15 bases line up with TRBD2. The sequence was obtained from a man between 65 and 79 years old with acute or convalescent COVID-19. CDR3 sequence reads: CASTSPEGLAGGETQYF. The DNA of the CDR3 is TGTGCCAGCACGAGCCCTGAGGGACTAGCGGGGGGAGAGACCCAGTACTTC.